The clone carrying this T cell receptor (beta chain) was seen once. The antigen is undetermined. PCR primers comprised 60 Vbeta and 13 Jbeta primers. Sequencing used immunoSEQ multiplex PCR; TCRdb keeps in-frame clones, though not all of them. The sample yields 95,000 to 100,000 clones, around 79% seen once. The germline V gene has CDR1 SGHAT and CDR2 FQNNGV. The CDR3 has 14 amino acids. V lost 2 bases to trimming and J lost 8 bases; unmatched junction nucleotides: 6. The sample belongs to a study of cytomegalovirus exposure and HLA in healthy donors. Study at large: Researchers previously reported finding about 110 million unique TCR beta sequences from 170 million or so T cells. Out of 398 genotyped donors, less than 85% belonged to the Caucasian-associated ancestry cluster.

Whole-study results and caveats: Among TCR sequences, most were rare, though some public TCRs appeared in many donors. Presence/absence results assume similar sequencing depth per donor, which may not hold.

J is TRBJ1-2 and V is TRBV11-2, with 9 bases lining up with TRBD1. The sequenced sample consisted of PBMCs. The sequence was collected from a middle-aged woman in good health and CMV-seronegative. The CDR3 loop reads CASSLRGDRDGYTF. Written as DNA, the CDR3 is TGTGCCAGCAGCTTAAGGGGGGACAGGGACGGCTACACCTTC.